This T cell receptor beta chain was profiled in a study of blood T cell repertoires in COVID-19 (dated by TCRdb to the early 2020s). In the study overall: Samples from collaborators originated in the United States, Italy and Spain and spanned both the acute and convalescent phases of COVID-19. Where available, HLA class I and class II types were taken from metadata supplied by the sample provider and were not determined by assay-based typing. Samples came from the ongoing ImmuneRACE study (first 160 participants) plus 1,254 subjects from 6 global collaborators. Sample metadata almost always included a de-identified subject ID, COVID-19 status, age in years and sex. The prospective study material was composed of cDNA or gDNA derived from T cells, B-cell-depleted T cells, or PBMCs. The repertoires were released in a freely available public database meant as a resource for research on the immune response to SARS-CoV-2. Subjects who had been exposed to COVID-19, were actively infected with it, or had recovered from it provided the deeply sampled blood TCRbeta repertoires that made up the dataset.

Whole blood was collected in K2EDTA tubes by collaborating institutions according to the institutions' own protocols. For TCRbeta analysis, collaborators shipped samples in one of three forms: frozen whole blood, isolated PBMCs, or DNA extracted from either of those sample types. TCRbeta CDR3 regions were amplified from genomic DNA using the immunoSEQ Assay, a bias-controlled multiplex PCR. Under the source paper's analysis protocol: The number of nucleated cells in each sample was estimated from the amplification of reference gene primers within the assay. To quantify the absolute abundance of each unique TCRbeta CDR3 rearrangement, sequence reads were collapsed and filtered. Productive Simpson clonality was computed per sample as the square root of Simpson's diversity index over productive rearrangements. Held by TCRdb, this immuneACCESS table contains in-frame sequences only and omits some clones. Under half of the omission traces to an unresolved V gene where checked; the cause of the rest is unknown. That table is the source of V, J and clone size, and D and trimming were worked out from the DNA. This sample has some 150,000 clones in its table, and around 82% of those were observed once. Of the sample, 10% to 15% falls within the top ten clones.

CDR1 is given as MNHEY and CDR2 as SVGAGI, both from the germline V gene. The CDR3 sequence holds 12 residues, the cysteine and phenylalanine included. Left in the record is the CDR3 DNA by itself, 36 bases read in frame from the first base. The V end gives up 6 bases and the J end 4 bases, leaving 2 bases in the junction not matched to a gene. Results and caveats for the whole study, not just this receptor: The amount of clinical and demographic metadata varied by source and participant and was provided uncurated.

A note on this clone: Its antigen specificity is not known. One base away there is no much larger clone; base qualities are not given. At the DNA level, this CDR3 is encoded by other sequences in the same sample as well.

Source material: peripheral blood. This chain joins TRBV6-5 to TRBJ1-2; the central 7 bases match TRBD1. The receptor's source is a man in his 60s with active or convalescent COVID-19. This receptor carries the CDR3 CASRQGSYGYTF. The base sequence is TGTGCCAGCAGACAGGGGTCCTATGGCTACACCTTC.